The present T cell receptor (beta chain) was sequenced within a study of shared clonotypes between healthy human individuals. It was across several immunoSEQ plates that each subset's genomic DNA was evenly split. As originally analysed: Filtering differed for immunoSEQ, which gave only junction sequences without quality scores. Sequencing was performed with immunoSEQ multiplex PCR; in TCRdb, only in-frame clones are kept and a portion is missing. V, J and clone size were drawn from that table, and D and trimming were deduced from the DNA. The sample yields about 2.4 million clones, approximately 94% seen once. The investigators split CD4+ cells into a CD45RA+ naive subset and a CD45RA-negative memory subset. The CDR3 extends over 15 amino acids. V gave up 3 bases and J gave up 4 bases, with 16 bases separating them. Germline V lookup: CDR1 SGHNT, CDR2 YYREEE (reference sequence).

The sample consisted of naive CD4+ T cells from PBMCs. As for subset: CD45RA+ positively selected. The rearrangement uses TRBV5-4 and TRBJ1-1; D is undetermined. The TCR was taken from a man between 18 and 29 years old in good health. Some clones in this sample may be carry-over from other donors' samples. The CDR3 sequence is CASSSFQVGGTEAFF. CDR3 in DNA: TGTGCCAGCAGCTCATTCCAGGTGGGAGGCACTGAAGCTTTCTTT.